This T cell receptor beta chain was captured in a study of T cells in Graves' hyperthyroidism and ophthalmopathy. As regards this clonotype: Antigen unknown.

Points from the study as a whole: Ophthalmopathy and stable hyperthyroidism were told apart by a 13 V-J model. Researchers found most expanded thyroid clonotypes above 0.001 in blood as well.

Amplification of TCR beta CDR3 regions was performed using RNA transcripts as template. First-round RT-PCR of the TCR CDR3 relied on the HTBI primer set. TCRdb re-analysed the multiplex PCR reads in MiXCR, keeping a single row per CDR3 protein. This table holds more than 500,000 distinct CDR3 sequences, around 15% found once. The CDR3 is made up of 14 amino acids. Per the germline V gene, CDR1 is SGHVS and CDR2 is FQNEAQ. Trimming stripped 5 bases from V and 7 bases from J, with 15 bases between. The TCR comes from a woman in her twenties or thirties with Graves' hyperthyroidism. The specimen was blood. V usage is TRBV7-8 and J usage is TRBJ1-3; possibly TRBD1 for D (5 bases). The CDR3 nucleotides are TGTGCCAGCAGCCCTAGGGGCAGGCTCAACACCATATATTTT. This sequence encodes CASSPRGRLNTIYF.